This note documents a single TCR beta chain sequence. The specificity of this receptor is unknown. No much larger clone exists at a distance of one base, and base qualities are not known. There are 15 amino acids in the CDR3, from cysteine to phenylalanine inclusive. CDR3 DNA is the only sequence kept; it has 45 bases, read in frame from the first base. From a lookup of the germline V gene (reference sequence), CDR1 and CDR2 are WNHNN and SYGVQD. Unmatched junction bases come to 11, with V trimmed by 6 bases and J by 8 bases. The immunoSEQ Assay, a bias-controlled multiplex PCR, was used to amplify TCRbeta CDR3 regions from genomic DNA. The study's processing was this. The number of nucleated cells in each sample was estimated by amplification of reference gene primers within the assay. To quantify the absolute abundance of each unique TCRbeta CDR3 rearrangement, sequence reads were collapsed and filtered. Productive Simpson clonality was computed per sample as the square root of Simpson's diversity index over productive rearrangements. The clones in this table, taken by TCRdb from immuneACCESS, are in-frame only. Not every clone is retained; where verified, under half of the shortfall comes from an unresolved V gene, and the cause of the rest is unknown. For V, J and clone size, that table is used; D and trimming come from the DNA. This sample gives some 69,000 clones in total; approximately 80% of them show up just once. Clones ranked in the top ten supply roughly 2.5% of the sample.

This entry is derived from a study of blood T cell repertoires in COVID-19 (dated by TCRdb to about 2020). Looking at the study overall: Samples covering the acute and convalescent phases of COVID-19 were provided by collaborators in the United States, Italy and Spain. The material from the prospective study consisted of cDNA or gDNA derived from T cells, B-cell-depleted T cells, or PBMCs. Deeply sampled blood TCRbeta repertoires from subjects exposed to, actively infected with, or recovered from COVID-19 were included in the dataset. The repertoires were released in a freely available public database intended as a resource for research on the immune response to SARS-CoV-2. The samples were drawn from two sources: the first 160 participants of the ongoing ImmuneRACE study, and over 1,000 subjects contributed by 6 global collaborators. Nearly every sample came with metadata listing a de-identified subject ID, COVID-19 status, age in years and sex. HLA class I and class II types, where available, came from metadata supplied by the sample provider rather than from assay-based typing.

The collaborating institutions used their own protocols to collect whole blood in K2EDTA tubes. For TCRbeta analysis, collaborator samples were shipped as frozen whole blood, as isolated PBMCs, or as DNA extracted from either sample type. Study-level results and caveats: The quantity of clinical and demographic metadata differed by source and by participant and was supplied without curation.

The sequenced material came from peripheral blood. The receptor's source is a man older than 75 with active or convalescent COVID-19. This chain is built from TRBV10-1 and TRBJ2-1; 9 central nucleotides agree with TRBD2. The DNA is TGCGCCAGCAGCGAGGGCGCGGGAGGGCCCTATGAGCAGTTCTTC. Translated, this is CASSEGAGGPYEQFF.